The 25 T cell receptor beta chains listed next were all sequenced from one sample in a study of identical twins. One entry per CDR3 protein results from TCRdb running MiXCR on the 5' RACE reads. The sample has approximately 690,000 distinct CDR3 sequences; roughly 6.2% are singletons. Sequencing input: naive T cells sorted from blood. The receptors shown here come from a man aged 18 to 30 in good health.

This clonotype was seen repeatedly, ten times or more. The V call is TRBV5-1, the J call TRBJ1-2; D is perhaps TRBD1 (6 bases). The CDR3 sequence is 15 residues long. Between the trimmed V and J ends, which lost 5 bases and 0 bases, there was a span of 14 bases. The germline V gene encodes CDR1 SGHRS and CDR2 YFSETQ. The chain's CDR3 is CASSHRQDPNYGYTF. CDR3 nucleotide sequence: TGCGCCAGCAGTCATCGACAGGACCCTAACTATGGCTACACCTTC.

This clonotype has ten or more counts. The V and J genes are TRBV6-2 or TRBV6-3 and TRBJ2-7; D ambiguous. Germline CDR1 MNHEY, CDR2 SVGEGT. The CDR3 loop spans 12 amino acids. Deletions cut 5 bases from V and 3 bases from J, with 8 bases between. The CDR3, as DNA: TGTGCCAGCAGTAAGCAGTACTACGAGCAGTACGTC. This gives the protein CASSKQYYEQYV.

This clonotype was found many times. The V gene is TRBV6-2 or TRBV6-3, the J gene TRBJ1-2; perhaps TRBD1 as D (6 bases). Germline V CDR1 and CDR2: MNHEY, SVGEGT. The CDR3 is 14 amino acids. V lost 8 bases to trimming and J lost 3 bases, with 16 bases between them. CDR3 sequence reads: CASGLTAGDYGYTF. The CDR3 nucleotides read TGTGCCAGCGGACTAACGGCAGGGGACTATGGCTACACCTTC.

This clonotype has at least ten counts. The chain has TRBV29-1 and TRBJ1-4, with TRBD1 matching 9 bases. J lost 7 bases, V lost 8 bases, and 5 bases had no gene match. Germline assignment: CDR1 SQVTM and CDR2 ANQGSEA. This CDR3 has 12 residues. CDR3 sequence (DNA): TGCAGCTGGACAGGGGCGGGTGAAAAACTGTTTTTT. It encodes CSWTGAGEKLFF.

This clonotype was seen many times. The V and J genes are TRBV4-3 and TRBJ2-3, with D unresolved. Trimming removed 0 bases at V and 3 bases at J, with 10 bases between. The CDR3 has 15 amino acids. Germline V lookup: CDR1 LGHNA, CDR2 YSLEER. Here the CDR3 reads CASSQDPLDTDTQYF. Written as DNA, the CDR3 is TGCGCCAGCAGCCAAGATCCCCTAGATACAGATACGCAGTATTTT.

Many counts were recorded for this clonotype. V is TRBV12-3 or TRBV12-4 and J is TRBJ2-1; 12 positions match TRBD2. V gave up 5 bases and J gave up 9 bases; unmatched junction bases: 11. The CDR3 runs 16 residues. The CDR3 DNA follows: TGTGCCAGCAGTACCACTAGCGGGAGGTCGATATTTGAGCAGTTCTTC. This sequence encodes CASSTTSGRSIFEQFF.

This clonotype was detected many times. The chain carries TRBV9 and TRBJ1-4; possible D gene TRBD1, 5 bases. V was pared by 0 bases and J by 14 bases, with 29 bases between. The germline V gene encodes CDR1 SGDLS and CDR2 YYNGEE. This CDR3 has 18 residues. DNA of the CDR3: TGTGCCAGCAGCGTAGACCCAGGGACTAGGGGCTCACCCCTAGGGCTGTTTTTT. It encodes CASSVDPGTRGSPLGLFF.

This clonotype has a handful of counts. This rearrangement joins TRBV28 to TRBJ2-3; D is possibly TRBD1 (5 bases). In germline, CDR1 is MDHEN, CDR2 SYDVKM. The germline V and J ends were trimmed by 6 bases and 0 bases, with 10 bases remaining between them. The CDR3 length is 14 residues. Here the CDR3 DNA reads TGTGCCAGCAGGACAGACCACAGCACAGATACGCAGTATTTT. The encoded protein is CASRTDHSTDTQYF.

This clonotype was seen at least ten times. The chain carries TRBV7-9 and TRBJ2-3; D is tentatively TRBD1 or TRBD2 (5 bases each). This CDR3 has 14 residues. Per the germline V gene, CDR1 is SEHNR and CDR2 is FQNEAQ (reference sequence). V lost 5 bases to trimming and J lost 4 bases, with 13 bases between them. This CDR3 reads CASSPPSGPDTQYF. CDR3 bases: TGTGCCAGCAGCCCCCCCTCGGGGCCAGATACGCAGTATTTT.

The J gene is TRBJ1-6, the V gene TRBV19; no clear D gene. The V and J ends lost 0 bases and 13 bases respectively, with 10 bases between them. Germline V gene data show CDR1 as LNHDA and CDR2 as SQIVND (reference sequence). This CDR3 is 13 amino acids long. The CDR3 sequence is CASSIEPGSPLHF. CDR3 nucleotide sequence: TGTGCCAGTAGTATAGAGCCAGGATCGCCCCTCCACTTT.

This clonotype was detected only a few times. The rearrangement uses TRBV29-1 and TRBJ2-5; 9 nucleotides match TRBD1. The CDR3 contains 14 residues. CDR1 and CDR2 from the germline V gene are SQVTM and ANQGSEA. V shed 7 bases and J 4 bases; nucleotides not matched to a gene: 10. CDR3 sequence reads: CSARTGGGGETQYF. The CDR3 region has the DNA TGCAGCGCCAGAACAGGGGGCGGCGGAGAGACCCAGTACTTC.

This clonotype has ten or more counts. The genes are TRBV29-1 and TRBJ2-1; 7 bases map to TRBD2. The V gene end was trimmed by 3 bases and the J gene end by 2 bases; junction bases not matched to a gene: 10. The CDR3 loop spans 16 amino acids. Germline lookup yields CDR1 SQVTM and CDR2 ANQGSEA. CDR3 nucleotide sequence: TGCAGCGTTGATCGTACCGGGACTAAGGCCTACAATGAGCAGTTCTTC. Translation: CSVDRTGTKAYNEQFF.

Remarks on this clonotype: Since no conserved phenylalanine or tryptophan closes the CDR3, a read error is the likely cause. V and J are TRBV7-9 and TRBJ2-1; unclear D gene. This CDR3 is built from 12 residues. Germline-derived CDR1 and CDR2 are SEHNR and FQNEAQ (reference sequence). Trimming took 1 base from V and 8 from J, leaving 6 bases between them. For the CDR3, the DNA is TGTGCCAGCAGCTTAGTACGGTATGAGCAGTTCTAC. Translated, it gives CASSLVRYEQFY.

This clonotype was counted ten times or more. J is TRBJ2-7 and V is TRBV6-2 or TRBV6-3; D unclear. The CDR3 totals 15 residues. Between the trimmed V and J ends, which lost 6 bases and 4 bases, there was a span of 19 bases. Germline values: CDR1 MNHEY, CDR2 SVGEGT. CDR3 residues: CASRHPRIEPYEQYF. CDR3 sequence (DNA): TGTGCCAGCAGGCACCCGCGGATAGAACCTTACGAGCAGTACTTC.

This clonotype was picked up many times. The chain couples TRBV7-2 to TRBJ2-7, with 8 bases that match TRBD2. V was clipped by 3 bases and J by 2 bases; unmatched bases: 6. The CDR3 is made up of 15 amino acids. CDR1 is SGHTA, CDR2 FQGNSA, per germline. Here the CDR3 reads CASSFVERETYEQYF. In DNA, the CDR3 is TGTGCCAGCAGCTTCGTCGAGCGGGAGACCTACGAGCAGTACTTC.

This clonotype was seen ten or more times. J is TRBJ1-5 and V is TRBV12-3 or TRBV12-4; 9 bases line up with TRBD1. Trimming removed 6 bases from V and 3 bases from J; junction bases left unmatched: 6. There are 15 residues in the CDR3. CDR3 sequence (DNA): TGTGCCAGCAGAAAACAGGGGGCAATCAATCAGCCCCAGCATTTT. Translated, it gives CASRKQGAINQPQHF.

As for this clonotype: Possible read error: a much larger clone is one base away. The chain carries TRBV5-1 and TRBJ1-1; D ambiguous. Germline-derived CDR1 and CDR2 are SGHRS and YFSETQ. The CDR3 loop spans 12 amino acids. The CDR3 DNA reads as TGCGCCGGCAGCTTGGTAGGGATCGAAGCTTTCTTT. It is translated as CAGSLVGIEAFF.

The sample holds many counts of this clonotype. The V gene is TRBV24-1, the J gene TRBJ2-5; no reliable D call. Trimming cost V 1 base and J 5 bases, with 10 bases left between them. From germline, CDR1 is KGHDR and CDR2 SFDVKD. The length of the CDR3 is 14 residues. The CDR3 DNA is TGTGCCACCAGTGATTTACCCCCGACGGAGACCCAGTACTTC. This translates into CATSDLPPTETQYF.

This clonotype was counted ten times or more. The chain joins TRBV12-3 or TRBV12-4 to TRBJ2-1, with 7 bases lining up with TRBD2. V trimming: 4 bases; J trimming: 16 bases; junction bases outside the gene matches: 10. This CDR3 has 12 amino acids. The CDR3 loop reads CASSSAGGSAFF. Here the CDR3 DNA reads TGTGCCAGCAGTTCAGCGGGCGGGAGTGCTTTCTTC.

This clonotype was seen more than once but under ten times. V gene TRBV12-3 or TRBV12-4 combines with J gene TRBJ1-2, with 8 positions matching TRBD1. This CDR3 region has 15 residues. The junction had 9 bases not matched to a gene; V was cut back by 5 bases and J by 4 bases. The CDR3 sequence: CASSARTGSGYGYTF. CDR3 DNA sequence: TGTGCCAGCAGTGCCCGGACAGGGTCGGGCTATGGCTACACCTTC.

This rearrangement joins TRBV6-1 to TRBJ1-2; TRBD1 matches 9 bases. The junction had 6 bases not matched to a gene; V was cut back by 5 bases and J by 2 bases. Germline CDR1 is MNHNS and CDR2 is SASEGT. The CDR3 contains 15 residues. The CDR3 DNA follows: TGTGCCAGCAGTCCCTCCGGGACAGGGAACTATGGCTACACCTTC. It yields the protein CASSPSGTGNYGYTF.

This clonotype was picked up many times. The rearrangement uses TRBV5-1 and TRBJ2-5; 7 nucleotides align to TRBD1. This CDR3 region has 15 residues. The V and J ends lost 2 bases and 4 bases, in that order; junction bases with no gene match: 8. Per the germline V gene, CDR1 is SGHRS and CDR2 is YFSETQ. In DNA, the CDR3 is TGCGCCAGCAGCTTTACAGGGGTTGGTCGAGAGACCCAGTACTTC. Amino acids: CASSFTGVGRETQYF.

This clonotype came up many times. The V and J genes are TRBV4-2 and TRBJ1-1, with D possibly being TRBD1 (5 bases). Trimming removed 0 bases from V and 0 bases from J, with 14 bases in between. The CDR3 totals 17 residues. The germline V gene encodes CDR1 LGHNA and CDR2 YNFKEQ. In DNA form, the CDR3 reads TGTGCCAGCAGCCAAGATTTTGAAGACAGCTTGAACACTGAAGCTTTCTTT. Translating it yields CASSQDFEDSLNTEAFF.

This clonotype was picked up many times. The rearrangement links TRBV20-1 to TRBJ2-5; TRBD2 matches 11 bases. Looked up from germline, CDR1 is DFQATT and CDR2 is SNEGSKA (reference sequence). The CDR3 sequence is 16 residues long. V dropped 5 bases and J dropped 5; count of bases not matched to a gene: 13. The CDR3 DNA is TGCAGTGCTCTCCCTATAGCGGGAGGGCCTCGGGAGACCCAGTACTTC. It translates to CSALPIAGGPRETQYF.

This clonotype showed up just a few times. V and J are TRBV18 and TRBJ1-3; D is unclear. This CDR3 spans 15 amino acids. Per germline, CDR1 KGHSH and CDR2 LQKENI. V was cut by 0 bases and J by 1 base, with 7 bases left in between. The CDR3 sequence is CASSPPSRSGNTIYF. In DNA, the CDR3 is TGTGCCAGCTCACCACCGTCCCGATCTGGAAACACCATATATTTT.